The rows below give T cell receptor beta chains drawn from one sample of a study of blood T cell repertoires in COVID-19. Sequencing was performed with immunoSEQ multiplex PCR; in TCRdb, only in-frame clones are kept and a portion is missing. The data show about 50,000 clones, with approximately 90% seen just once and more than 3% held by the top ten. Sequencing was performed on peripheral blood. The receptor set was obtained from a human donor in a cohort sampled during active COVID-19. Both conserved end residues are part of each CDR3. A D gene is named only where the DNA matches it firmly.

.	TRBV21-1	CASSPRQTNGQFF
.	TRBV12-1	CASSSNAIRTSGRFSSYNEQFF
.	TRBV5-1	CASSRTQGREQYF
TRBD2	TRBV27	CASSSPLGLAGGMGETQYF
.	TRBV4-3	CASSQVRLGDEQFF
.	TRBV11-2	CASSPDGVLDTQYF
TRBD2	TRBV18	CASVGERGDTDTQYF
.	TRBV4-1	CASSQDPGYGGNTIYF
TRBD1	TRBV6-6	CASRKPTGGEAFF
TRBD1	TRBV6-1	CASSEPGGVSYNEQFF
.	TRBV2	CASRARVIYGYTF
TRBD1	TRBV5-4	CASSLAGQPMSEAFF
.	TRBV11-2	CASSFWASSYNEQFF
.	TRBV28	CASSLPARDTQYF
TRBD1	TRBV9	CASSVGQGDEKLFF
.	TRBV19	CASSNGPGHQLAYNEQFF
.	TRBV7-2	CASSFYLGASETQYF
.	TRBV4-2	CASSQDLTRGEGEQYF
.	TRBV2	CASSFRLATDTQYF
TRBD1	TRBV18	CASSPSKGADYGYTF
.	TRBV24-1	CATSDNRAHEQYF
.	TRBV20-1	CSASWRGSYNSPLHF
.	TRBV19	CASMRSLNTEAFF
.	TRBV7-9	CASSLHFSEDHTIYF
.	TRBV19	CASSIFLGQPTGELFF
TRBD1	TRBV4-2	CASSQPGQEETQYF
TRBD2	TRBV5-1	CASSFAGEGGETQYF
.	TRBV7-9	CASSLREFPDTQYF
.	TRBV5-1	CASSLRGGSQPQHF
.	TRBV30	CAWSVHIGVVGELFF
TRBD2	TRBV30	CAWGDPDRTSRFYEQYF
.	TRBV4-3	CASSPTGIEQFF
.	TRBV6-6	CASSYQGTGANVLTF
.	TRBV6-2/TRBV6-3	CASSPKGNEQFF
.	TRBV4-2	CASSQDGTRADGDGYTF
.	TRBV19	CASSIPGQPTQETQYF
TRBD2	TRBV27	CASSYVAPGSGGGTQETQYF
TRBD1	TRBV3-1/TRBV3-2	CASSHAGTGVEKLFF
TRBD2	TRBV7-6	CASSPYLMLAGVSEFGRETQYF
.	TRBV4-3	CASSQTLGEGGYTF
.	TRBV6-6	CASSWDWGVNEQFF
TRBD1	TRBV28	CASSWDRRANSPLHF
TRBD1	TRBV5-4	CASSPGQVRVRGYTF
TRBD2	TRBV5-1	CASSLRSGGPAGETQYF
.	TRBV12-5	CASGRYGGIGAFF
.	TRBV6-5	CATSLTTNYGYTF
.	TRBV10-3	CAISESGGETEAFF
.	TRBV27	CASSPPGVRGAGYTF
TRBD1	TRBV6-6	CASSPGTGVFFEAFF
.	TRBV6-5	CASYRSGTGELFF
.	TRBV14	CASSLKGGASGSSYNEQFF
.	TRBV2	CASSLGAPRYNEQFF
TRBD1	TRBV28	CASSLGDRVGQPQHF
.	TRBV12-2	CASRLVGLVAAPTANTGELFF
.	TRBV11-2	CASSFGGGYEQYF
TRBD1	TRBV6-1	CASRAYGRGRGGTEAFF
.	TRBV5-1	CASSRTLQETQYF
.	TRBV7-2	CASSGTGFTEQFF